This TCR beta chain was recorded in a study of identical twins. TCRdb re-analysed the 5' RACE reads in MiXCR, keeping a single row per CDR3 protein. The repertoire consists of about 200,000 distinct CDR3 sequences, with approximately 16% occurring once and the leading ten covering around 40%. Healthy Caucasians, and only they, were the donors. Germline V gene data show CDR1 as MNHEY and CDR2 as SMNVEV (reference sequence). CDR3 length: 12 residues. V gave up 7 bases and J gave up 6 bases, with 13 bases separating them. The same specimen was also included in a second study, on T cells expressing NK-cell markers. As that report states: Sorting in several experiments was restricted by an anti-gamma-delta TCR antibody to alpha-beta TCR T cells.

The gene calls are TRBV27 and TRBJ2-7; D might be TRBD1 or TRBD2, each matching 6 bases. Sequencing input: CD8+ T cells sorted from blood. The TCR originated in a woman younger than 30 in good health. The CDR3 reads CASTEGGGEQYF. The CDR3 DNA reads as TGTGCCAGCACCGAGGGGGGAGGCGAGCAGTACTTC.